These T cell receptor beta chains were read from a single sample in a study of vaccination effects on CD4 cells after COVID-19. Sequencing was performed with immunoSEQ multiplex PCR; in TCRdb, only in-frame clones are kept and a portion is missing. The sample lists tens of thousands of clones; around 76% were seen once. For these TCRs, the target antigens are not known. Specimen: CD4+ T cells from PBMCs cultured with HCoV-229E spike peptides, collected before COVID-19 vaccination. The receptors originated from a human donor who received a COVID-19 vaccine. Each CDR3 is given with its conserved first and last residue. D genes are given only for firm matches.

CDR3 protein	CDR3 DNA	J gene	V gene	D gene
CASSGDSNTGELFF	TGCGCCAGCAGCGGGGACTCCAACACCGGGGAGCTGTTTTTT	TRBJ2-2	TRBV5-1	NA
CAGRPGPTLEIPLTEAFF	TGTGCCGGCCGACCGGGACCAACCCTCGAAATACCCCTCACTGAAGCTTTCTTT	TRBJ1-1	TRBV21-1	NA
CASSQWRGETQYF	TGCGCCAGCAGCCAATGGCGGGGGGAGACCCAGTACTTC	TRBJ2-5	TRBV4-1	TRBD2
CASSPLDSNSPLHF	TGTGCCAGCTCACCACTGGACAGTAATTCACCCCTCCACTTT	TRBJ1-6	TRBV18	NA
CASRARATEAFF	TGTGCCAGCAGGGCCCGTGCCACTGAAGCTTTCTTT	TRBJ1-1	TRBV6-6	NA
CSVVRGQETQYF	TGCAGCGTTGTCCGGGGACAAGAGACCCAGTACTTC	TRBJ2-5	TRBV29-1	NA
CASSISPGQGYGYTF	TGTGCCAGTAGTATATCCCCGGGACAGGGGTATGGCTACACCTTC	TRBJ1-2	TRBV19	TRBD1
CASRRTVISNQPQHF	TGTGCCAGCAGGAGGACAGTGATTAGCAATCAGCCCCAGCATTTT	TRBJ1-5	TRBV6-6	NA
CASSSTQGRGTYTF	TGTGCCAGCAGTTCAACACAGGGTAGGGGAACTTACACCTTC	TRBJ1-2	TRBV28	NA
CATSRAYLETQYF	TGTGCCACCAGCAGAGCCTATCTTGAGACCCAGTACTTC	TRBJ2-5	TRBV15	NA